Listed below are T cell receptor beta chains from one sample, sequenced in a study of cytomegalovirus exposure and HLA in healthy donors. Produced via immunoSEQ multiplex PCR; TCRdb's table is partial and in-frame only. This table holds about 89,000 clones, roughly three quarters found once. The specimen sequenced was PBMCs. These receptors all come from a man between 25 and 39 years old in good health and CMV-seronegative. Each CDR3 is given with its conserved first and last residue. Each record gives: J gene, V gene, CDR3 protein.

TRBJ1-5	TRBV10-3	CAISARPGQPQHF
TRBJ1-1	TRBV29-1	CSVAWHREAFF
TRBJ1-1	TRBV28	CASSTYRQGNTEAFF
TRBJ2-2	TRBV5-1	CASSLGSANTGELFF
TRBJ1-2	TRBV28	CASSPLSGIVYGYTF
TRBJ2-7	TRBV7-7	CASSLGQGNEQYF
TRBJ2-5	TRBV5-4	CASSLVAGGDQETQYF
TRBJ1-1	TRBV2	CASRRDRGISEAFF
TRBJ1-1	TRBV6-1	CASSIRQAQPEAFF
TRBJ1-3	TRBV7-6	CASRSIRDNGNTIYF
TRBJ1-2	TRBV6-5	CASSYPKQGATDGYTF